A selection of T cell receptor beta chains follows, all from one sample in a study of regulatory T cells in long-lasting Graves disease. A single record per CDR3 protein comes from TCRdb applying MiXCR to the multiplex PCR reads. There are hundreds of thousands of distinct CDR3 sequences in the sample; approximately 12% occur only once, and roughly 9.3% lies in the top ten. This same sample was also part of a study on T cells in Graves' hyperthyroidism and ophthalmopathy.

The input for sequencing was peripheral blood mononuclear cells (PBMCs), taken at new diagnosis, from a patient treated with antithyroid drugs. These receptors were collected from a woman in her 30s with Graves disease. Both conserved end residues are part of each CDR3. The order of the fields is V gene, D gene, clone size, J gene, CDR3 DNA, CDR3 protein. A D gene is named only where the DNA matches it firmly. Clone sizes are given selectively: once, few, many, or a class where the clone is expanded.

>TRBV28|TRBD1|many|TRBJ2-5
TGTGCCAGCAGTGGGACAGGTACAGAGACCCAGTACTTC
CASSGTGTETQYF
>TRBV2|-|many|TRBJ2-7
TGTGCCAGCAGTGAAGGTTCCTACGAGCAGTACTTC
CASSEGSYEQYF
>TRBV9|TRBD2|-|TRBJ2-3
TGTGCCAGCAGCGCGAGCGGGAGCCCAGATACGCAGTATTTT
CASSASGSPDTQYF
>TRBV28|TRBD2|many|TRBJ2-2
TGTGCCAGCAGCAGACTAGCGGGAGGGTACACCGGGGAGCTGTTTTTT
CASSRLAGGYTGELFF
>TRBV20-1|TRBD1|-|TRBJ2-3
TGCAGTGCTAGACCTGACAGGGGTAGCAGCAATCAGCCCCAGTATTTT
CSARPDRGSSNQPQYF
>TRBV20-1|-|few|TRBJ1-5
TGCAGTGCTAGAGAGGCGGGGAATAGCAATCAGCCCCAGCATTTT
CSAREAGNSNQPQHF
>TRBV18|TRBD1|few|TRBJ2-2
TGTGCCAGCTCACCACAAGGACAGGGGGTTTCCGGGGAGCTGTTTTTT
CASSPQGQGVSGELFF
>TRBV3-2|-|few|TRBJ1-1
TGTGCCAGCAGCCAAGATCTGGAGGAGAACACTGAAGCTTTCTTT
CASSQDLEENTEAFF
>TRBV20-1|TRBD1|many|TRBJ2-1
TGCAGTGCGATAGACCGGGACAGGGAAAATGAGCAGTTCTTC
CSAIDRDRENEQFF
>TRBV5-1|TRBD2|many|TRBJ2-3
TGCGCCAGCAGCCTTAGACTAGCGGGAGAAACAGATACGCAGTATTTT
CASSLRLAGETDTQYF
>TRBV6-1|TRBD2|few|TRBJ2-4
TGTGCCAGCAGCCCCACTAGCGGGAAATTGGTGGCGTACTTC
CASSPTSGKLVAYF
>TRBV29-1|TRBD2|many|TRBJ2-3
TGCAGCGTTGAATCCGGGAGGAGGGGCACAGATACGCAGTATTTT
CSVESGRRGTDTQYF
>TRBV20-1|TRBD1|many|TRBJ2-1
TGCAGTGCTAGTAACAGGGGCTCGAGCTCCTACAATGAGCAGTTCTTC
CSASNRGSSSYNEQFF
>TRBV10-3|-|many|TRBJ2-5
TGTGCCATCAGTGGGACAAGGGAAGAGACCCAGTACTTC
CAISGTREETQYF
>TRBV29-1|TRBD1|many|TRBJ2-7
TGCAGCGTTGTCGGACAGGGGGGCGAGCAGTACTTC
CSVVGQGGEQYF
>TRBV24-1|-|few|TRBJ2-2
TGTGCCACCAGTGTAGCGGCGAACACCGGGGAGCTGTTTTTT
CATSVAANTGELFF
>TRBV7-3|TRBD1|-|TRBJ2-1
TGTGCCAGCAGCGTCGACAGGGGAACTTCTTACAATGAGCAGTTCTTC
CASSVDRGTSYNEQFF
>TRBV20-1|TRBD1|few|TRBJ2-1
TGCAGTGCACCCGGGACAGGGAGGTCCTACAATGAGCAGTTCTTC
CSAPGTGRSYNEQFF
>TRBV7-9|-|-|TRBJ2-7
TGTGCCAGCAGCTATAGGACATCGAGCTCCTACGAGCAGTACTTC
CASSYRTSSSYEQYF
>TRBV3-1|TRBD2|many|TRBJ2-5
TGTGCCAGCAGCTGGACTAGGAAGTACCAAGAGACCCAGTACTTC
CASSWTRKYQETQYF